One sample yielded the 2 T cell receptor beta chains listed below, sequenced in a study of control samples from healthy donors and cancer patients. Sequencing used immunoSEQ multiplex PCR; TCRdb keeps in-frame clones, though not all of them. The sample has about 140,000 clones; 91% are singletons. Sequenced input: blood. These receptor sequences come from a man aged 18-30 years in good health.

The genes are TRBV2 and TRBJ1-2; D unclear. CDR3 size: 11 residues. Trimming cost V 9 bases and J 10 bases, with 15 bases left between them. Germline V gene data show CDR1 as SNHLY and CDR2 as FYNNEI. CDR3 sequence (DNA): TGTGCCAGGTCTGCCGCCGCTGTCTACACCTTC. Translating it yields CARSAAAVYTF.

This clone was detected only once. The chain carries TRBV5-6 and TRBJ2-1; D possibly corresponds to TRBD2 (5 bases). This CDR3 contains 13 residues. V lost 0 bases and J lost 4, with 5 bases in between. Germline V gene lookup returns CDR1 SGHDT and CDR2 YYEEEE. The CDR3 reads CASSLGGYNEQFF. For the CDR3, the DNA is TGTGCCAGCAGCTTGGGCGGGTACAATGAGCAGTTCTTC.